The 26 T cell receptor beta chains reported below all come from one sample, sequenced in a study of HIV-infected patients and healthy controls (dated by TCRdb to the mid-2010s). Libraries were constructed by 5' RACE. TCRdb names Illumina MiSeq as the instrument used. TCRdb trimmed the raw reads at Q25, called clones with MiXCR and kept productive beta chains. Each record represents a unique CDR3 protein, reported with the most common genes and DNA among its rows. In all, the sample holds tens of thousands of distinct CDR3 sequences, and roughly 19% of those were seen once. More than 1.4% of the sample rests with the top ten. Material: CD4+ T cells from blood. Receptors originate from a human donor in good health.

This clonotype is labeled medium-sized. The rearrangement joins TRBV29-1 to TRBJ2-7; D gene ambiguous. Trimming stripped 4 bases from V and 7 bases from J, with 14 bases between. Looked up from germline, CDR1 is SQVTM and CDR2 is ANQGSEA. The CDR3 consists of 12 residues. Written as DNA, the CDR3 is TGCAGCGTTGTTCTCGCCGGAGTAGAGCAGTACTTC. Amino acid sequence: CSVVLAGVEQYF.

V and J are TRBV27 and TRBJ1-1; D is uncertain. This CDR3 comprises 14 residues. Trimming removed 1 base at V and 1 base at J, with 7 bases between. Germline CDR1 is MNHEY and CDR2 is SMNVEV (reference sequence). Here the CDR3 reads CASSLFLGNTEAFF. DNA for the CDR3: TGTGCCAGCAGTTTATTCCTGGGGAACACTGAAGCTTTCTTT.

CDR3 in amino acids: CASSTHGAGGSGNTIYF. In nucleotides, the CDR3 is TGTGCCAGCAGCACGCACGGGGCAGGCGGTTCTGGAAACACCATATATTTT. The chain recombines TRBV9 with TRBJ1-3; D might be TRBD1 (5 bases). The length of the CDR3 is 17 residues. CDR1 is SGDLS and CDR2 is YYNGEE in the germline V gene. Trimming pared 4 bases from V and 1 base from J, leaving 18 bases between.

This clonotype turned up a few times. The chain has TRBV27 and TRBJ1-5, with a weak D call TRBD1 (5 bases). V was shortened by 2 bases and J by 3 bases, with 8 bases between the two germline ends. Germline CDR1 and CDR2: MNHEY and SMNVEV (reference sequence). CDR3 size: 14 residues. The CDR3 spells CASSLSGHNQPQHF. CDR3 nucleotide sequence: TGTGCCAGCAGTTTAAGCGGACACAATCAGCCCCAGCATTTT.

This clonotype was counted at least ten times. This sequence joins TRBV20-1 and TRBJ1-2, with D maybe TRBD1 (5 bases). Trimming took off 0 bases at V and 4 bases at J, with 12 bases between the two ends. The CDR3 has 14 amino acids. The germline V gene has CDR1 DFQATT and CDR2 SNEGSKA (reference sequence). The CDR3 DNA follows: TGCAGTGCTAGAGAGGCGGGACGGACCTATGGCTACACCTTC. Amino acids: CSAREAGRTYGYTF.

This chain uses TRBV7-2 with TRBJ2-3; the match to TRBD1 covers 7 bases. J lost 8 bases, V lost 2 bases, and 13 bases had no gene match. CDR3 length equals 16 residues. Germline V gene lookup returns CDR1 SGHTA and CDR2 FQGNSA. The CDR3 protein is CASSLLDTGAVGTQYF. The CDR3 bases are TGTGCCAGCAGCTTACTGGACACAGGGGCGGTAGGTACGCAGTATTTT.

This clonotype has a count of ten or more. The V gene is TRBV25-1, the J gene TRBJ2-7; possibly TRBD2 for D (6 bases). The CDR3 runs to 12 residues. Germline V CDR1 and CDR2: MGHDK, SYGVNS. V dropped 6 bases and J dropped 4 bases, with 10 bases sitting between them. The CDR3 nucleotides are TGTGCCAGCAGAGGAGGGGCTTACGAGCAGTACTTC. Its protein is CASRGGAYEQYF.

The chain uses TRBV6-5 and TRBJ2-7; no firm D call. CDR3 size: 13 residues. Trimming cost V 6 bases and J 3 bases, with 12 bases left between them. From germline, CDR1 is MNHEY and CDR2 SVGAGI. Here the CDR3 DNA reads TGTGCCAGCAGACCCCTACAAAGCTACGAGCAGTACTTC. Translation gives CASRPLQSYEQYF.

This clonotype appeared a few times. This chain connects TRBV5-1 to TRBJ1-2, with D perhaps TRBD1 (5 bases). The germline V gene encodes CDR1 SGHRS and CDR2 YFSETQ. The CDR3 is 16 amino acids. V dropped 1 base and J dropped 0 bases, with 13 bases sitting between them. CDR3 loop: CASSLPSGASNYGYTF. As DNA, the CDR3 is TGCGCCAGCAGCTTGCCCTCCGGGGCCTCTAACTATGGCTACACCTTC. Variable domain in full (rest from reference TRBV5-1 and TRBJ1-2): KAGVTQTPRYLIKTRGQQVTLSCSPISGHRSVSWYQQTPGQGLQFLFEYFSETQRNKGNFPGRFSGRQFSNSRSEMNVSTLELGDSALYLCASSLPSGASNYGYTFGSGTRLTVV.

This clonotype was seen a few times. CDR3 in amino acids: CASSFRQGAYEQYF. CDR3 sequence (DNA): TGTGCCAGCAGTTTCAGACAGGGGGCCTACGAGCAGTACTTC. The chain is built from TRBV27 and TRBJ2-7; 9 nucleotides agree with TRBD1. The ends lost 3 bases at V and 2 bases at J; junction bases unmatched: 2. Germline V gives CDR1 MNHEY, CDR2 SMNVEV (reference sequence). The CDR3 totals 14 residues.

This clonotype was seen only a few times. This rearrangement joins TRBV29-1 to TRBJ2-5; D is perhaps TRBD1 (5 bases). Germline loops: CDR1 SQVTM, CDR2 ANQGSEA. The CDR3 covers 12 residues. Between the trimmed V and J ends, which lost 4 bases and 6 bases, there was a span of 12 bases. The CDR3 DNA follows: TGCAGCGTTGCCAGGGAAGGGAAGACCCAGTACTTC. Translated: CSVAREGKTQYF.

In nucleotides, the CDR3 is TGTGCCATCTCGGGCGCAACAGGGGGCTCGAACACCGGGGAGCTGTTTTTT. Translation gives CAISGATGGSNTGELFF. This sequence joins TRBV10-3 and TRBJ2-2, with TRBD1 identical over 9 bases. V was pared by 8 bases and J by 0 bases, with 10 bases of the junction left unmatched. This CDR3 is 17 amino acids long. The germline gives CDR1 ENHRY, CDR2 SYGVKD.

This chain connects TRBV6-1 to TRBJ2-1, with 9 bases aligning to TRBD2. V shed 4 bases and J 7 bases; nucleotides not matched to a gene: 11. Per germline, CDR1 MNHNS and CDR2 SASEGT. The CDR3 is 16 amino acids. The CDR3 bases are TGTGCCAGCAGTGGACCCCTAGCGGGATCCCGGAATGAGCAGTTCTTC. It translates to CASSGPLAGSRNEQFF.

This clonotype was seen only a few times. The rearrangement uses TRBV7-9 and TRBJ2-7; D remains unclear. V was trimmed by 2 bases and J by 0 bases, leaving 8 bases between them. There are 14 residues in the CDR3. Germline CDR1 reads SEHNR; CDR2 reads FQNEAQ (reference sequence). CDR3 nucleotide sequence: TGTGCCAGCAGCTTAACGGAGAGCTCCTACGAGCAGTACTTC. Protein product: CASSLTESSYEQYF.

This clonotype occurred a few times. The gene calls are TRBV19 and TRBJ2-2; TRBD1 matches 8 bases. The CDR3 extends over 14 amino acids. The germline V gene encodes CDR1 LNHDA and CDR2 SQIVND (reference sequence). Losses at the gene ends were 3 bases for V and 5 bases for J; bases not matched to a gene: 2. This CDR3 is CASSITGGTGELFF. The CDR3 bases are TGTGCCAGTAGTATTACAGGGGGGACCGGGGAGCTGTTTTTT.

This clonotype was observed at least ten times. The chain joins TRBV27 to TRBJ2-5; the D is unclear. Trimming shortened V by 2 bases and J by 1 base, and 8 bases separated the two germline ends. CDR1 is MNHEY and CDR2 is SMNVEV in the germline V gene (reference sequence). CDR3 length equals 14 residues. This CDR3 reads CASSLKSTQETQYF. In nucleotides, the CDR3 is TGTGCCAGCAGTTTAAAAAGTACCCAAGAGACCCAGTACTTC.

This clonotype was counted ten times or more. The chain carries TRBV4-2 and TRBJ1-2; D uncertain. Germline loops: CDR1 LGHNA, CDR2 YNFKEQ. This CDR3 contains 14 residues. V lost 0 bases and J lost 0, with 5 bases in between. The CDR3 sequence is CASSQDLTNYGYTF. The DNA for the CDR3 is TGTGCCAGCAGCCAAGATCTTACTAACTATGGCTACACCTTC.

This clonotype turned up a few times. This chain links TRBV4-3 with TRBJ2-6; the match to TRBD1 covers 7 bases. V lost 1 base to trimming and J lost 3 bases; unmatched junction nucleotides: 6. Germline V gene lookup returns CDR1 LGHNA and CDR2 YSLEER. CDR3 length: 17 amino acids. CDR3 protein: CASSQGKGALGANVLTF. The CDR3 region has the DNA TGCGCCAGCAGCCAAGGCAAGGGGGCTCTTGGGGCCAACGTCCTGACTTTC.

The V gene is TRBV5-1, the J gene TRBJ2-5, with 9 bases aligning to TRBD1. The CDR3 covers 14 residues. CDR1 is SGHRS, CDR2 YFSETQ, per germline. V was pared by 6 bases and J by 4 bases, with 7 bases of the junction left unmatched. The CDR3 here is CASNNRGPSETQYF. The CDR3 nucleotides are TGCGCCAGCAACAACAGGGGGCCCTCAGAGACCCAGTACTTC.

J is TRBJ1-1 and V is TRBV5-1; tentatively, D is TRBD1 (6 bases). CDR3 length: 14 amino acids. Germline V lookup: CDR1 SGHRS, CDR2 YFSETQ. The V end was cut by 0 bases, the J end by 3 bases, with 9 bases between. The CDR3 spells CASSLDRVDTEAFF. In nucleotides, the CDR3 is TGCGCCAGCAGCTTGGACAGGGTCGACACTGAAGCTTTCTTT.

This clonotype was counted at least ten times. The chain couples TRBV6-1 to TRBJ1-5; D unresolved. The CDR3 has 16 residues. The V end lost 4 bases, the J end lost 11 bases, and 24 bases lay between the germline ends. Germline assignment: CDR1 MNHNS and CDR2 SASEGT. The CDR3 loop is CASSVVVGSTQLAQHF. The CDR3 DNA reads TGTGCCAGCAGTGTGGTTGTGGGGAGTACCCAGTTGGCCCAGCATTTT.

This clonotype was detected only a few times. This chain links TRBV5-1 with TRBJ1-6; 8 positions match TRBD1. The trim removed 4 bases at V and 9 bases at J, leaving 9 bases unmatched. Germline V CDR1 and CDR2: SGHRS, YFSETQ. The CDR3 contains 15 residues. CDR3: CASSAGQGAGSPLHF. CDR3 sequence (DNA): TGCGCCAGCAGCGCCGGACAGGGTGCGGGTTCACCCCTCCACTTT.

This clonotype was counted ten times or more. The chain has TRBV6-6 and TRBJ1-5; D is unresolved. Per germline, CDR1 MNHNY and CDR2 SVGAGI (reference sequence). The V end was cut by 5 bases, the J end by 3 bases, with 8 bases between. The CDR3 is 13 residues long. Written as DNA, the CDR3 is TGTGCCAGCAGTGCAGCAGACAATCAGCCCCAGCATTTT. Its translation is CASSAADNQPQHF.

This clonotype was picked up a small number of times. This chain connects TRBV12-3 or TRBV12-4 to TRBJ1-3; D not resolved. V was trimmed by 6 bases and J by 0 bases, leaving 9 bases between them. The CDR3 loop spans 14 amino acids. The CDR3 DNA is TGTGCCAGCAGGGTCAGTGCCTCTGGAAACACCATATATTTT. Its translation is CASRVSASGNTIYF.

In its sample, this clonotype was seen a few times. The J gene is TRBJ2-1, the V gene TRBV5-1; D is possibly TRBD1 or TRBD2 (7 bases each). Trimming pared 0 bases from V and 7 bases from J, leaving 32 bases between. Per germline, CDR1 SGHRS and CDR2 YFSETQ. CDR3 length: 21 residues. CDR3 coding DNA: TGCGCCAGCAGCTTGGAAGGGGGCAGGGGCCCAGCGGGGAGCCTCGGAAATGAGCAGTTCTTC. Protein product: CASSLEGGRGPAGSLGNEQFF. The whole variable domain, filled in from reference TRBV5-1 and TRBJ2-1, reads KAGVTQTPRYLIKTRGQQVTLSCSPISGHRSVSWYQQTPGQGLQFLFEYFSETQRNKGNFPGRFSGRQFSNSRSEMNVSTLELGDSALYLCASSLEGGRGPAGSLGNEQFFGPGTRLTVL.

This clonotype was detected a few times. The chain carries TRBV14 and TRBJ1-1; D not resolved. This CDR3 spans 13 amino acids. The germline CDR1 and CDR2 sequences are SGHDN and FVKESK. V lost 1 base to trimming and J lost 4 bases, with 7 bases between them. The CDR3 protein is CASSQVPGTEAFF. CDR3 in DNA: TGTGCCAGCAGCCAAGTACCGGGCACTGAAGCTTTCTTT.